The 17 T cell receptor beta chains below all came from one sample that was sequenced in a study of T-cell reconstitution after alpha-beta-depleted transplantation in children. A TCRbeta library incorporating unique molecular identifiers was prepared. TCRdb independently ran MiXCR on the PCR reads; one entry per CDR3 protein. Of 800,000 to 1,000,000 distinct CDR3 sequences listed, about 30% are singletons. The source was PBMCs, mostly from graft donor cells, collected 360 days after TCRalphabeta/CD19-depleted stem cell transplant. Source of these receptors: a boy under three years old who had a stem cell transplant for SCID, so the T cells may come from the graft donor.

The rearrangement joins TRBV6-1 to TRBJ2-3; D tentatively fits TRBD1 or TRBD2 (5 bases each). V dropped 8 bases and J dropped 4 bases, with 25 bases sitting between them. CDR1 is MNHNS, CDR2 SASEGT, per germline. The CDR3 length is 17 residues. The CDR3 DNA follows: TGTGCCAGCCAACGTACCGGGACCCCGACCTCCGCAGATACGCAGTATTTT. This codes for CASQRTGTPTSADTQYF.

The chain uses TRBV9 and TRBJ2-6; TRBD1 matches 11 bases. Germline CDR1 reads SGDLS; CDR2 reads YYNGEE. The CDR3 has 18 amino acids. Germline trimming cut 4 bases from V and 2 bases from J; bases unmatched to any gene: 8. CDR3 loop: CASSPRTGGIPGANVLTF. The CDR3 bases are TGTGCCAGCAGCCCCCGGACAGGGGGCATCCCTGGGGCCAACGTCCTGACTTTC.

This clonotype was counted between two and nine times. The V call is TRBV5-5, the J call TRBJ1-6; possible D gene TRBD1, 5 bases. V gave up 4 bases and J gave up 2 bases, with 13 bases separating them. Germline CDR1 is SGHKS and CDR2 is YYEKEE (reference sequence). There are 16 residues in the CDR3. In nucleotides, the CDR3 is TGTGCCAGCAGCCAAATCGGCAGGGCCTATAATTCACCCCTCCACTTT. It encodes CASSQIGRAYNSPLHF. The full variable domain, completed using reference TRBV5-5 and TRBJ1-6, is DAGVTQSPTHLIKTRGQQVTLRCSPISGHKSVSWYQQVLGQGPQFIFQYYEKEERGRGNFPDRFSARQFPNYSSELNVNALLLGDSALYLCASSQIGRAYNSPLHFGNGTRLTVT.

This clonotype was detected only a few times. The rearrangement links TRBV15 to TRBJ2-2; no clear D. The V gene lost 1 base and the J gene lost 5 bases, with 11 bases spanning the gap. The CDR3 totals 15 residues. The germline CDR1 and CDR2 sequences are LNHNV and YYDKDF (reference sequence). For the CDR3, the DNA is TGTGCCACCAGCAGAGCGGCCATTTGGACCGGGGAGCTGTTTTTT. This gives the protein CATSRAAIWTGELFF.

The table lists this clonotype with a few counts. The chain carries TRBV20-1 and TRBJ1-1, with D unclear. Trimming stripped 3 bases from V and 10 bases from J, with 12 bases between. Germline CDR1 and CDR2: DFQATT and SNEGSKA (reference sequence). The CDR3 is made up of 11 amino acids. The CDR3 reads CSASRQLGAFF. The CDR3 bases are TGCAGTGCTAGTAGGCAACTAGGAGCTTTCTTT.

This sequence joins TRBV7-2 and TRBJ1-1, with D perhaps TRBD1 (5 bases). V was clipped by 5 bases and J by 4 bases, with 14 bases between them. This CDR3 contains 14 residues. Per germline, CDR1 SGHTA and CDR2 FQGNSA. CDR3: CASSVPGRGTEAFF. CDR3 nucleotides: TGTGCCAGCAGCGTACCGGGACGAGGCACTGAAGCTTTCTTT.

This clonotype was observed a few times. The chain is built from TRBV4-1 and TRBJ2-2; 8 positions match TRBD1. This CDR3 comprises 18 residues. Germline V gives CDR1 MGHRA, CDR2 YSYEKL. V trimming: 0 bases; J trimming: 7 bases; junction bases outside the gene matches: 13. The CDR3 here is CASSQEAVTGGWGGELFF. The CDR3, as DNA: TGCGCCAGCAGCCAAGAGGCCGTTACAGGGGGATGGGGCGGGGAGCTGTTTTTT.

This clonotype came up many times. The chain links TRBV6-5 to TRBJ2-1; TRBD1 agrees at 8 bases. This CDR3 comprises 14 residues. Germline V gene lookup returns CDR1 MNHEY and CDR2 SVGAGI. V shed 4 bases, J shed 7 bases, and the junction held 6 bases outside the gene matches. CDR3 bases: TGTGCCAGCAGTTGGCAGGGGGCTCTTAATGAGCAGTTCTTC. Residues: CASSWQGALNEQFF.

The chain recombines TRBV19 with TRBJ1-5, with 10 bases aligning to TRBD1. J was trimmed by 6 bases and V by 5 bases; bases with no gene match: 10. Germline loops: CDR1 LNHDA, CDR2 SQIVND (reference sequence). The CDR3 consists of 16 residues. The CDR3 sequence: CASSLHGTGVFQPQHF. The CDR3 bases are TGTGCCAGTAGTCTCCACGGGACAGGGGTTTTTCAGCCCCAGCATTTT.

This clonotype has only a few counts. The chain employs TRBV20-1 and TRBJ2-2; D possibly corresponds to TRBD2 (6 bases). This CDR3 is built from 15 residues. The germline gives CDR1 DFQATT, CDR2 SNEGSKA (reference sequence). The ends were cut back, 5 bases at V and 0 bases at J, with 13 bases in the middle. The CDR3 loop reads CSADRGTANTGELFF. The DNA of the CDR3 is TGCAGTGCTGACCGCGGGACGGCGAACACCGGGGAGCTGTTTTTT.

This clonotype was observed a single time. J is TRBJ1-1 and V is TRBV12-3 or TRBV12-4; no firm D call. With 8 bases removed from V and 5 bases from J, the gap between germline ends came to 15 bases. The CDR3 is 13 residues long. The CDR3 nucleotides are TGTGCCAGCTGCCGCGAGGTAGGGACTGAAGCTTTCTTT. This sequence encodes CASCREVGTEAFF.

There are a few counts of this clonotype. At one boundary the junction diverges from the germline segment, which might be a read error. The chain combines TRBV5-1 with TRBJ2-5, with D maybe TRBD1 (6 bases). Germline-derived CDR1 and CDR2 are SGHRS and YFSETQ. The CDR3 covers 11 residues. In nucleotides, the CDR3 is TGCGCCAGCAGCTTGACAGGGACCGAGTACTTC. Residues: CASSLTGTEYF.

The V and J genes are TRBV29-1 and TRBJ2-7; D gene uncertain. The CDR3 extends over 12 amino acids. Between the trimmed V and J ends, which lost 4 bases and 2 bases, there was a span of 9 bases. Germline CDR1 SQVTM, CDR2 ANQGSEA. CDR3 bases: TGCAGCGTTGTAGGCGATACCTACGAGCAGTACTTC. This sequence encodes CSVVGDTYEQYF.

This clonotype has only a few counts. The rearrangement uses TRBV12-3 or TRBV12-4 and TRBJ1-2; D not certain. V was pared by 5 bases and J by 0 bases, with 19 bases between. The CDR3 totals 17 residues. CDR3 amino acids: CASSPNPTRNSNYGYTF. CDR3 in DNA: TGTGCCAGCAGTCCCAACCCCACAAGGAACTCTAACTATGGCTACACCTTC.

The chain uses TRBV5-6 and TRBJ2-3; a weak D match, TRBD2 (5 bases). The CDR3 length is 13 residues. V was pared by 3 bases and J by 4 bases, with 9 bases between. CDR1 and CDR2 from the germline V gene are SGHDT and YYEEEE. The CDR3 coding sequence is TGTGCCAGCAGCTACACTAGTGCAGATACGCAGTATTTT. Amino acids: CASSYTSADTQYF.

This clonotype occurred a few times. The chain joins TRBV9 to TRBJ2-4; possible D gene TRBD2, 6 bases. The CDR3 is 15 residues long. The ends were cut back, 2 bases at V and 0 bases at J, with 9 bases in the middle. CDR1 and CDR2 from the germline V gene are SGDLS and YYNGEE. CDR3 in amino acids: CASSVQGLAKNIQYF. Written as DNA, the CDR3 is TGTGCCAGCAGCGTCCAGGGACTAGCCAAAAACATTCAGTACTTC.

The chain uses TRBV15 and TRBJ1-3; the D is unclear. With 0 bases removed from V and 3 bases from J, the gap between germline ends came to 15 bases. Per germline, CDR1 LNHNV and CDR2 YYDKDF (reference sequence). The CDR3 is made up of 17 amino acids. The CDR3 loop reads CATSRDSDRPLGNTIYF. The CDR3 nucleotides read TGTGCCACCAGCAGAGATAGTGACCGTCCTCTTGGAAACACCATATATTTT.